The clone carrying this T cell receptor (beta chain) was recorded many times. The study ran its PCR with 60 Vbeta and 13 Jbeta primers. Data came from immunoSEQ multiplex PCR; TCRdb stores just in-frame clones and leaves some out. The data show around 170,000 clones, about 79% seen once. The sample comes from a study of cytomegalovirus exposure and HLA in healthy donors. Trimming took 2 bases from V and 7 from J; bases not matched to a gene: 3. The germline V gene encodes CDR1 MNHEY and CDR2 SVGAGI. The CDR3 is 14 amino acids. The origin of this receptor is a man younger than 30 in good health and CMV-seronegative. The chain combines TRBV6-5 with TRBJ2-1, with TRBD1 identical over 9 bases. The sample was PBMCs. For the CDR3, the DNA is TGTGCCAGCAGTTACAGGGACAGGGTTAATGAGCAGTTCTTC. It translates to CASSYRDRVNEQFF.